The 13 T cell receptor beta chains presented below share a single source sample, sequenced in a study of blood T cell repertoires in COVID-19. Sequencing used immunoSEQ multiplex PCR; TCRdb keeps in-frame clones, though not all of them. The data show about 400,000 clones, about 88% seen once. The sequencing input was peripheral blood. The receptors were gathered from a woman aged 60-75 years with COVID-19, enrolled during active disease.

The V gene is TRBV9, the J gene TRBJ2-1, with 7 positions matching TRBD1. Germline-derived CDR1 and CDR2 are SGDLS and YYNGEE. V gave up 4 bases and J gave up 8 bases; unmatched junction bases: 12. This CDR3 is built from 15 residues. The CDR3: CASSLQGWLSDEQFF. The CDR3 region has the DNA TGTGCCAGCAGCCTACAGGGGTGGCTTAGCGATGAGCAGTTCTTC.

This chain links TRBV5-4 with TRBJ2-7, with 10 bases aligning to TRBD2. Trimming at V came to 4 bases and at J to 2 bases, leaving 3 bases not matched to a gene. This CDR3 has 14 residues. Germline CDR1 is SGHNT and CDR2 is YYREEE (reference sequence). The CDR3 protein is CASSQSGGAYEQYF. The CDR3 DNA reads as TGTGCCAGCAGCCAAAGCGGGGGGGCCTACGAGCAGTACTTC.

The chain carries TRBV27 and TRBJ2-7; 9 bases fit TRBD2. V lost 1 base, J lost 4 bases, and 5 bases stayed unmatched. Germline CDR1 is MNHEY and CDR2 is SMNVEV (reference sequence). The CDR3 spans 15 residues. Written as DNA, the CDR3 is TGTGCCAGCAGTTTATTGGGACTAGCCCTTTACGAGCAGTACTTC. Translated: CASSLLGLALYEQYF.

The chain combines TRBV18 with TRBJ2-7; 12 bases map to TRBD2. Germline assignment: CDR1 KGHSH and CDR2 LQKENI. The CDR3 is made up of 15 amino acids. J was trimmed by 1 base and V by 3 bases; bases with no gene match: 1. For the CDR3, the DNA is TGTGCCAGCTCACCGGGACTAGCGGGTTCCTACGAGCAGTACTTC. The encoded protein is CASSPGLAGSYEQYF.

V gene TRBV11-3 combines with J gene TRBJ2-3; D gene unclear. V lost 0 bases and J lost 1, with 11 bases in between. Germline-derived CDR1 and CDR2 are SGHNT and YENEEA. The CDR3 has 16 residues. In DNA, the CDR3 is TGTGCCAGCAGCTTAGACCACCCCGCGGGCACAGATACGCAGTATTTT. It is translated as CASSLDHPAGTDTQYF.

The V and J genes are TRBV15 and TRBJ1-1; 7 bases map to TRBD1. CDR1 and CDR2 from the germline V gene are LNHNV and YYDKDF (reference sequence). The V segment lost 2 bases and the J segment 0 bases; nucleotides outside the gene matches: 9. This CDR3 comprises 17 residues. CDR3 coding DNA: TGTGCCACCAGCAGAAGAGGAAAGACAGGGATGAACACTGAAGCTTTCTTT. This encodes CATSRRGKTGMNTEAFF.

The genes are TRBV19 and TRBJ1-4, with unresolved D. Germline assignment: CDR1 LNHDA and CDR2 SQIVND (reference sequence). This CDR3 has 14 residues. Trimming cost V 3 bases and J 7 bases, with 12 bases left between them. Here the CDR3 DNA reads TGTGCCAGTAGTATCCGGGTCTTTGGTGAAAAACTGTTTTTT. It encodes CASSIRVFGEKLFF.

The rearrangement uses TRBV6-5 and TRBJ1-1; no clear D. Germline V CDR1 and CDR2: MNHEY, SVGAGI. Trimming cost V 6 bases and J 2 bases, with 13 bases left between them. The CDR3 has 14 amino acids. This CDR3 reads CASSLLGLNTEAFF. The CDR3 coding sequence is TGTGCCAGCAGCCTCCTAGGCTTAAACACTGAAGCTTTCTTT.

The rearrangement joins TRBV6-5 to TRBJ2-7; 8 bases agree with TRBD1. The CDR3 spans 11 residues. Germline-derived CDR1 and CDR2 are MNHEY and SVGAGI. J gave up 6 bases and V 7 bases, and 2 bases lay outside the gene matches. The CDR3, as DNA: TGTGCCAGCAATACAGGGGGCGAGCAGTACTTC. Amino acids: CASNTGGEQYF.

A few counts support this clone. V is TRBV28 and J is TRBJ1-5; D unresolved. The CDR3 is 12 amino acids. Trimming left V 7 bases short and J 8 bases short, with 12 bases between. Germline V CDR1 and CDR2: MDHEN, SYDVKM. The CDR3 protein is CASNPGWKPQHF. For the CDR3, the DNA is TGTGCCAGCAATCCGGGTTGGAAGCCCCAGCATTTT.

The chain links TRBV10-3 to TRBJ1-5; 11 bases fit TRBD1. The germline V gene encodes CDR1 ENHRY and CDR2 SYGVKD. The J segment lost 4 bases and the V segment lost 8 bases, leaving 7 bases of the junction unmatched. The CDR3 covers 15 residues. The DNA for the CDR3 is TGTGCCATCGCGGGGGGACAGGGGGTTAATCAGCCCCAGCATTTT. It is translated as CAIAGGQGVNQPQHF.

The gene calls are TRBV27 and TRBJ2-1; 8 bases are shared with TRBD2. Unmatched junction bases numbered 14, after V lost 7 bases and J lost 9 bases. This CDR3 has 15 residues. Per germline, CDR1 MNHEY and CDR2 SMNVEV (reference sequence). CDR3 sequence reads: CASNSRGVGIGEQFF. The CDR3 region has the DNA TGTGCCAGCAACTCGCGGGGGGTAGGCATAGGTGAGCAGTTCTTC.

This chain joins TRBV11-2 and TRBJ2-3, with D possibly being TRBD2 (6 bases). V was clipped by 6 bases and J by 4 bases, with 11 bases between them. The CDR3 is 13 amino acids. Germline V lookup: CDR1 SGHAT, CDR2 FQNNGV. The DNA for the CDR3 is TGTGCCAGCAGGTTTCCGGGGGCAGATACGCAGTATTTT. This encodes CASRFPGADTQYF. Supplemented by reference TRBV11-2 and TRBJ2-3, the full variable domain reads EAGVAQSPRYKIIEKRQSVAFWCNPISGHATLYWYQQILGQGPKLLIQFQNNGVVDDSQLPKDRFSAERLKGVDSTLKIQPAKLEDSAVYLCASRFPGADTQYFGPGTRLTVL.